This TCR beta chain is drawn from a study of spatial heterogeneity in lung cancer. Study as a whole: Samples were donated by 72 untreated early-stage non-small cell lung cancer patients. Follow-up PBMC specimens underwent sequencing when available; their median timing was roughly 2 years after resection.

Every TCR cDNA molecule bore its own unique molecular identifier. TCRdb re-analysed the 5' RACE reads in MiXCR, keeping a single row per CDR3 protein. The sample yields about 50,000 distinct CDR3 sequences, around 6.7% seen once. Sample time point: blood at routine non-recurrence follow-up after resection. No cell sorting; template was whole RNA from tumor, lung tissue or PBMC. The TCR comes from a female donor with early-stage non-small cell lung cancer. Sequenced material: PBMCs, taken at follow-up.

CDR3 sequence (DNA): TGTGCCAGCAGTTTCACTAGCGGGGGGGCCGATGAGCAGTTCTTC. Protein: CASSFTSGGADEQFF. The genes are TRBV27 and TRBJ2-1; 13 positions agree with TRBD2. Trimming cost V 3 bases and J 8 bases; bases outside gene matches: 4. The germline V gene encodes CDR1 MNHEY and CDR2 SMNVEV (reference sequence). CDR3 length equals 15 residues.